These 3 T cell receptor beta chains were all obtained from the same sample, sequenced in a study of shared clonotypes between healthy human individuals. CD45RO-negative, CCR7-positively selected cells formed the naive CD8 fraction, excluding terminally differentiated effector memory CD45RA+ cells. Libraries were prepared by immunoSEQ multiplex PCR; TCRdb keeps only in-frame clonotypes and omits some of them. The sample comprises a few million clones, 90% to 95% of which are singletons, and over 1.5% rests with the top ten. Sequencing input: naive CD8+ T cells from PBMCs. These TCRs come from a man aged 18 to 30 in good health. Some clones in this sample may be carry-over from other donors' samples.

The chain has TRBV18 and TRBJ2-7; D remains unclear. V lost 2 bases to trimming and J lost 0 bases, with 11 bases between them. CDR3 length: 15 amino acids. The germline V gene has CDR1 KGHSH and CDR2 LQKENI. The CDR3 region is CASSPFSKNSYEQYF. CDR3 DNA: TGTGCCAGCTCACCATTCAGCAAAAACTCCTACGAGCAGTACTTC.

The chain couples TRBV7-9 to TRBJ2-3, with D unclear. From germline, CDR1 is SEHNR and CDR2 FQNEAQ (reference sequence). The CDR3 has 13 amino acids. Between the trimmed V and J ends, which lost 0 bases and 4 bases, there was a span of 5 bases. The CDR3 DNA reads TGTGCCAGCAGCTTAGCTTACTCAGATACGCAGTATTTT. As protein: CASSLAYSDTQYF. The variable domain in full, with the rest retrieved from reference TRBV7-9 and TRBJ2-3, is DTGVSQNPRHKITKRGQNVTFRCDPISEHNRLYWYRQTLGQGPEFLTYFQNEAQLEKSRLLSDRFSAERPKGSFSTLEIQRTEQGDSAMYLCASSLAYSDTQYFGPGTRLTVL.

The chain couples TRBV6-7 to TRBJ1-5, with 7 bases fitting TRBD1. TRBV6-7 is labeled an ORF, and its function is uncertain. The trim removed 6 bases at V and 3 bases at J, leaving 17 bases unmatched. This CDR3 is built from 18 residues. In DNA form, the CDR3 reads TGTGCCAGCAGCTCAATACAAGACAGGGTGTGGGCCAATCAGCCCCAGCATTTT. Residues: CASSSIQDRVWANQPQHF.